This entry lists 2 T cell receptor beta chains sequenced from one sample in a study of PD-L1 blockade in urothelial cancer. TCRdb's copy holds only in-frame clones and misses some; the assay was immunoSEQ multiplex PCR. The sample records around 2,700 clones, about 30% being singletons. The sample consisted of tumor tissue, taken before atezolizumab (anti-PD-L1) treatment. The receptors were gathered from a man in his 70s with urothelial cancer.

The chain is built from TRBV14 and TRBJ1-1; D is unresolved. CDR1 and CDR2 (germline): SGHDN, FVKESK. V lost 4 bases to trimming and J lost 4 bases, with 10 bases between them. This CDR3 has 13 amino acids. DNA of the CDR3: TGTGCCAGCAGCCGGGTGGGAGGCACTGAAGCTTTCTTT. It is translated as CASSRVGGTEAFF.

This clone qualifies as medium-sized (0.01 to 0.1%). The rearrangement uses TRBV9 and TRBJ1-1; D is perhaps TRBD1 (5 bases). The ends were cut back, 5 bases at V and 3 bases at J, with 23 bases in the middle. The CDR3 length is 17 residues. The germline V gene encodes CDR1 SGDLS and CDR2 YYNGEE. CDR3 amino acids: CASSETLSFRAHTEAFF. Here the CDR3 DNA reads TGTGCCAGCAGTGAGACTCTGTCCTTCAGGGCCCACACTGAAGCTTTCTTT.